The 27 T cell receptor beta chains in this list originate from one sample, sequenced in a study of blood T cell repertoires in COVID-19. The protocol was immunoSEQ multiplex PCR, while the TCRdb copy is restricted to in-frame clones and leaves out a portion. Among over 200,000 clones listed, over 80% were seen once. Input material: PBMCs or T cells enriched from blood (not recorded which). Receptor source: a human donor in a cohort exposed to, infected with or recovered from COVID-19 (not recorded which). The donor label of this sample is uncertain.

A few counts support this clone. Other DNA variants within this sample encode the same CDR3. The rearrangement links TRBV12-3 or TRBV12-4 to TRBJ1-1; D is ambiguous. V was pared by 3 bases and J by 1 base, with 6 bases between. The CDR3 is 13 amino acids. CDR3 coding DNA: TGTGCCAGCAGTTTTCCAGGGAACACTGAAGCTTTCTTT. It codes for CASSFPGNTEAFF.

This chain uses TRBV7-2 with TRBJ2-1; 11 nucleotides align to TRBD2. Germline lookup yields CDR1 SGHTA and CDR2 FQGNSA. The V gene end was trimmed by 6 bases and the J gene end by 3 bases; junction bases not matched to a gene: 4. This CDR3 has 15 residues. CDR3 in DNA: TGTGCCAGCAGTTTTAGCGGGGGGGGCTACAATGAGCAGTTCTTC. Amino acid sequence: CASSFSGGGYNEQFF. Full variable domain (remainder filled in from reference TRBV7-2 and TRBJ2-1): GAGVSQSPSNKVTEKGKDVELRCDPISGHTALYWYRQSLGQGLEFLIYFQGNSAPDKSGLPSDRFSAERTGGSVSTLTIQRTQQEDSAVYLCASSFSGGGYNEQFFGPGTRLTVL.

CDR3 sequence reads: CSVGGQGGDIQYF. CDR3 in DNA: TGCAGCGTGGGGGGCCAGGGAGGGGACATTCAGTACTTC. J is TRBJ2-4 and V is TRBV29-1, with D perhaps TRBD2 (7 bases). The germline V gene encodes CDR1 SQVTM and CDR2 ANQGSEA. The CDR3 covers 13 residues. Trimming left V 6 bases short and J 8 bases short, with 17 bases between. Full variable domain (missing parts from reference TRBV29-1 and TRBJ2-4): SAVISQKPSRDICQRGTSLTIQCQVDSQVTMMFWYRQQPGQSLTLIATANQGSEATYESGFVIDKFPISRPNLTFSTLTVSNMSPEDSSIYLCSVGGQGGDIQYFGAGTRLSVL.

V gene TRBV7-3 combines with J gene TRBJ2-1; 9 nucleotides align to TRBD1. Germline V gene lookup returns CDR1 SGHTA and CDR2 FQGTGA. This CDR3 is built from 15 residues. The trim removed 4 bases at V and 9 bases at J, leaving 10 bases unmatched. The CDR3: CASSSGGQGLAEQFF. DNA for the CDR3: TGTGCCAGCAGCTCCGGGGGACAGGGTTTGGCTGAGCAGTTCTTC.

Here the CDR3 DNA reads TGTGCCAGCAGCCCCAGGGGGCGCACAGATACGCAGTATTTT. As protein: CASSPRGRTDTQYF. The chain has TRBV28 and TRBJ2-3; 8 bases are a match to TRBD1. With V trimmed by 6 bases and J by 1 base, 3 bases remained unmatched. CDR3 length: 14 residues. Germline values: CDR1 MDHEN, CDR2 SYDVKM.

This clone showed up just a few times. The gene calls are TRBV6-6 and TRBJ2-1; 9 nucleotides match TRBD1. The CDR3 has 15 residues. V shed 0 bases, J shed 9 bases, and the junction held 6 bases outside the gene matches. Germline assignment: CDR1 MNHNY and CDR2 SVGAGI (reference sequence). CDR3 in amino acids: CASSYSGQGLSEQFF. The CDR3 DNA reads TGTGCCAGCAGTTACTCGGGACAGGGTTTAAGTGAGCAGTTCTTC.

This chain connects TRBV7-2 to TRBJ1-2, with D perhaps TRBD1 (5 bases). Germline V gives CDR1 SGHTA, CDR2 FQGNSA. Trimming took 1 base from V and 3 from J, leaving 15 bases between them. The CDR3 covers 16 residues. In DNA form, the CDR3 reads TGTGCCAGCAGCTTAGAAGGGGTAGGGCGGCACTATGGCTACACCTTC. Its protein is CASSLEGVGRHYGYTF.

This chain connects TRBV4-3 to TRBJ2-5; no reliable D call. V lost 5 bases to trimming and J lost 5 bases, with 18 bases between them. The CDR3 is 15 amino acids. The germline V gene has CDR1 LGHNA and CDR2 YSLEER. Written as DNA, the CDR3 is TGCGCCAGCAGCACACGACTCTCAGCTAGGGAGACCCAGTACTTC. It specifies CASSTRLSARETQYF.

The gene calls are TRBV12-5 and TRBJ1-5; tentatively, D is TRBD1 (5 bases). The germline V gene encodes CDR1 LGHNT and CDR2 FRNRAP. Between the trimmed V and J ends, which lost 0 bases and 7 bases, there was a span of 16 bases. The CDR3 consists of 16 residues. This CDR3 is CASGLVLRGGQQPQHF. Here the CDR3 DNA reads TGTGCTAGTGGTTTGGTACTAAGGGGAGGGCAACAGCCCCAGCATTTT.

The genes are TRBV5-6 and TRBJ1-2; D may be TRBD1 (6 bases). Trimming took 3 bases from V and 3 from J, leaving 15 bases between them. The CDR3 runs 15 residues. Per the germline V gene, CDR1 is SGHDT and CDR2 is YYEEEE. CDR3 in DNA: TGTGCCAGCAGCTACGACTATAGGGGGTACTATGGCTACACCTTC. This codes for CASSYDYRGYYGYTF.

This chain links TRBV19 with TRBJ1-2; possible D gene TRBD1, 5 bases. V was cut by 3 bases and J by 5 bases, with 10 bases left in between. The CDR3 is 13 amino acids. Germline V lookup: CDR1 LNHDA, CDR2 SQIVND (reference sequence). CDR3: CASSIQGSYGYTF. The CDR3 DNA sequence: TGTGCCAGTAGTATCCAGGGTTCATATGGCTACACCTTC.

The J gene is TRBJ1-2, the V gene TRBV28; 9 bases match TRBD1. The CDR3 contains 14 residues. The germline V gene encodes CDR1 MDHEN and CDR2 SYDVKM. The V gene end was trimmed by 8 bases and the J gene end by 3 bases; junction bases not matched to a gene: 7. CDR3 protein: CASHTGGAYYGYTF. The CDR3 DNA reads as TGTGCCAGCCATACAGGGGGCGCGTACTATGGCTACACCTTC.

This sequence joins TRBV6-1 and TRBJ1-3; TRBD1 aligns across 7 bases. The germline CDR1 and CDR2 sequences are MNHNS and SASEGT. This CDR3 comprises 16 residues. Germline trimming cut 4 bases from V and 0 bases from J; bases unmatched to any gene: 6. CDR3 amino acids: CASSGRQGSSGNTIYF. In DNA, the CDR3 is TGTGCCAGCAGTGGTCGACAGGGATCCTCTGGAAACACCATATATTTT.

The chain joins TRBV29-1 to TRBJ2-7; the D gene is possibly TRBD1 (6 bases). The CDR3 length is 11 residues. V was shortened by 6 bases and J by 2 bases, with 8 bases between the two germline ends. Germline V lookup: CDR1 SQVTM, CDR2 ANQGSEA. CDR3 residues: CSVGQPYEQYF. DNA of the CDR3: TGCAGCGTCGGACAGCCCTACGAGCAGTACTTC.

The chain couples TRBV2 to TRBJ2-2; D is perhaps TRBD1 (6 bases). V shed 4 bases and J shed 0 bases, with 9 bases lying between them. Germline assignment: CDR1 SNHLY and CDR2 FYNNEI. CDR3 size: 15 residues. CDR3 in DNA: TGTGCCAGCAGTGGTGGGGGCCCGAACACCGGGGAGCTGTTTTTT. It is translated as CASSGGGPNTGELFF. Looking up the rest from reference TRBV2 and TRBJ2-2 gives the full variable domain: EPEVTQTPSHQVTQMGQEVILRCVPISNHLYFYWYRQILGQKVEFLVSFYNNEISEKSEIFDDQFSVERPDGSNFTLKIRSTKLEDSAMYFCASSGGGPNTGELFFGEGSRLTVL.

The J gene is TRBJ1-2, the V gene TRBV19, with D unresolved. This CDR3 comprises 13 residues. CDR1 and CDR2 (germline): LNHDA, SQIVND (reference sequence). V was clipped by 5 bases and J by 0 bases, with 7 bases between them. The CDR3 DNA is TGTGCCAGTAGTCTGACAACTAACTATGGCTACACCTTC. Encoded protein: CASSLTTNYGYTF.

This clone has only a few counts. The V and J genes are TRBV12-3 or TRBV12-4 and TRBJ1-5; 8 positions match TRBD1. This CDR3 has 12 amino acids. V lost 8 bases to trimming and J lost 5 bases; unmatched junction nucleotides: 2. The DNA of the CDR3 is TGTGCCAGCGCGACAGGGGATCAGCCCCAGCATTTT. Protein sequence: CASATGDQPQHF.

In the case of this clone: An end of the junction differs from the germline gene, which may be a read error. This chain connects TRBV19 to TRBJ1-1; the match to TRBD1 covers 7 bases. Germline V CDR1 and CDR2: LNHDA, SQIVND (reference sequence). This CDR3 has 15 residues. The CDR3, as DNA: TGTGCCAGTAGTCTAGAAACAGGGGTAAGGACTGAAGCTTTCTTT. It specifies CASSLETGVRTEAFF.

CDR3 sequence: CASSDGTGREKLFF. CDR3 DNA sequence: TGTGCCAGCAGCGACGGGACAGGGCGTGAAAAACTGTTTTTT. The chain has TRBV9 and TRBJ1-4; 9 bases are shared with TRBD1. This CDR3 has 14 residues. CDR1 SGDLS and CDR2 YYNGEE come from the germline V gene. Losses at the gene ends were 3 bases for V and 7 bases for J; bases not matched to a gene: 4.

This clone is a singleton in its sample. One junction end does not reproduce the germline sequence, and a read error may be involved. The V and J genes are TRBV20-1 and TRBJ2-3, with 7 nucleotides matching TRBD1. The CDR3 extends over 11 amino acids. Germline lookup yields CDR1 DFQATT and CDR2 SNEGSKA (reference sequence). DNA for the CDR3: TGCAGTGCTAGAGATCAAGGGGGCCTAAATTTT. Protein product: CSARDQGGLNF.

This chain uses TRBV4-1 with TRBJ2-1, with 15 bases fitting TRBD2. Germline trimming cut 1 base from V and 1 base from J; bases unmatched to any gene: 14. The length of the CDR3 is 22 residues. Per germline, CDR1 MGHRA and CDR2 YSYEKL. The CDR3 DNA reads as TGCGCCAGCAGCCAAGGGCCCTCTTGGACTAGCGGGGGGGCGGTATCCTACAATGAGCAGTTCTTC. This gives the protein CASSQGPSWTSGGAVSYNEQFF.

This clone was observed once. The J gene is TRBJ2-1, the V gene TRBV27; D may be TRBD2 (5 bases). The CDR3 has 14 amino acids. V was clipped by 5 bases and J by 7 bases, with 15 bases between them. CDR1 and CDR2 (germline): MNHEY, SMNVEV (reference sequence). The CDR3 sequence is CASSPTPGGNEQFF. Here the CDR3 DNA reads TGTGCCAGCAGTCCCACACCCGGCGGGAATGAGCAGTTCTTC.

The chain combines TRBV4-1 with TRBJ1-1; D is undetermined. V lost 0 bases, J lost 12 bases, and 20 bases lay in between. The CDR3 sequence is 15 residues long. Germline V gene sequence: CDR1 MGHRA, CDR2 YSYEKL. The CDR3 sequence is CASSQESGAGRKPFF. The CDR3 nucleotides read TGCGCCAGCAGCCAAGAGTCAGGCGCGGGTCGAAAACCTTTCTTT.

V usage is TRBV6-1 and J usage is TRBJ1-2; unclear D gene. The germline V gene has CDR1 MNHNS and CDR2 SASEGT. The CDR3 extends over 13 amino acids. Trimming shortened V by 0 bases and J by 5 bases, and 7 bases separated the two germline ends. CDR3 residues: CASSEAQKYGYTF. The DNA of the CDR3 is TGTGCCAGCAGTGAAGCCCAGAAATATGGCTACACCTTC.

The chain uses TRBV19 and TRBJ2-3; D is possibly TRBD2 (7 bases). V lost 3 bases to trimming and J lost 4 bases, with 14 bases between them. The CDR3 consists of 15 residues. Germline CDR1 and CDR2: LNHDA and SQIVND (reference sequence). The CDR3 bases are TGTGCCAGTAGTATCGAGGGGGGGCACTCAGATACGCAGTATTTT. Its protein product is CASSIEGGHSDTQYF.

V usage is TRBV21-1 and J usage is TRBJ1-6; the table's TRBD1 call for D was not verified on the DNA. TRBV21-1 has pseudogene status. This CDR3 has 17 amino acids. The CDR3 reads CASSKAPGGYVRSPLHF. DNA for the CDR3: TGTGCCAGCAGCAAAGCCCCAGGGGGCTATGTGAGGTCACCCCTCCACTTT.

The V call is TRBV24-1, the J call TRBJ2-3; no clear D gene. The germline V gene encodes CDR1 KGHDR and CDR2 SFDVKD. The CDR3 consists of 11 residues. Trimming stripped 5 bases from V and 5 bases from J, with 4 bases between. The CDR3, as DNA: TGTGCCACCAGTGTCGGAGATACGCAGTATTTT. Translating it yields CATSVGDTQYF.